The sequence of this T cell receptor (beta chain) was determined in a study of blood T cell repertoires in COVID-19. On the study more broadly: Sources were T cells, B-cell-depleted T cells, or PBMCs; the material itself was cDNA or gDNA.

The CDR3 is 14 amino acids. The germline CDR1 and CDR2 sequences are LNHDA and SQIVND (reference sequence). V was shortened by 3 bases and J by 5 bases, with 11 bases between the two germline ends. Original handling: Cell counts per sample came from amplifying reference gene primers. Profiled with immunoSEQ multiplex PCR; TCRdb holds only in-frame clones, not every one. The DNA was the basis for D and trimming; V, J and clone size are from that table. The repertoire holds under 500,000 clones, with 85% to 90% as singletons. This clonotype was obtained from a woman in her 30s with acute or convalescent COVID-19. What was sequenced was peripheral blood. The V and J genes are TRBV19 and TRBJ1-5; D might be TRBD1 (5 bases). CDR3 coding DNA: TGTGCCAGTAGTATCCAGGGTTCGCATCAGCCCCAGCATTTT. It codes for CASSIQGSHQPQHF.